This is a list of T cell receptor beta chains from one sample in a study of vaccination effects on CD4 cells after COVID-19. Their target antigens are unknown. Assay used: immunoSEQ multiplex PCR; TCRdb lists only in-frame clones, some missing. The top ten clones hold roughly 4% of a sample with about 71,000 clones, approximately 79% of them seen once. The sequencing used CD4+ T cells from PBMCs cultured with HCoV-OC43 spike peptides, collected before COVID-19 vaccination. All receptors derive from a human donor who received a COVID-19 vaccine. Both conserved end residues are part of each CDR3. D genes are given only for firm matches. Expanded clones get a size class; other rows say once, few or many, or leave the size out.

V gene	clone size	J gene	D gene	CDR3 protein	CDR3 DNA
TRBV5-1	once	TRBJ1-2	.	CASSFTGLDGYTF	TGCGCCAGCAGCTTTACAGGGTTAGATGGCTACACCTTC
TRBV4-1	few	TRBJ1-4	TRBD1	CASSQDTMRTGGNEKLFF	TGCGCCAGCAGCCAAGATACGATGAGGACAGGGGGCAATGAAAAACTGTTTTTT
TRBV24-1	.	TRBJ2-3	.	CATSEVIPDTQYF	TGTGCCACCAGTGAGGTCATACCAGATACGCAGTATTTT
TRBV2	.	TRBJ1-2	.	CASSESGSVYTF	TGTGCCAGCAGTGAATCAGGTTCTGTCTACACCTTC
TRBV5-1	.	TRBJ1-1	.	CASSLVGGGNTEAFF	TGCGCCAGCAGCTTGGTTGGAGGGGGGAACACTGAAGCTTTCTTT
TRBV27	.	TRBJ2-3	TRBD2	CASSLADPSTDTQYF	TGTGCCAGCAGTCTAGCGGACCCTAGCACAGATACGCAGTATTTT
TRBV19	.	TRBJ2-3	.	CATSRTDTQYF	TGTGCCACCAGCCGCACAGATACGCAGTATTTT
TRBV30	.	TRBJ1-2	TRBD1	CAHTGGHYGYTF	TGTGCCCATACAGGGGGCCACTATGGCTACACCTTC
TRBV24-1	.	TRBJ1-5	.	CATRGRVGQPQHF	TGTGCCACCAGAGGCAGGGTCGGGCAGCCCCAGCATTTT
TRBV7-9	.	TRBJ2-1	.	CASSVRNEQFF	TGTGCCAGCAGCGTACGGAATGAGCAGTTCTTC
TRBV12-5	once	TRBJ2-1	TRBD2	CASGSLAGTTYNEQFF	TGTGCTAGTGGGTCACTAGCGGGGACAACTTACAATGAGCAGTTCTTC
TRBV11-2	.	TRBJ2-1	TRBD2	CASSPTGLAAHEQFF	TGTGCCAGCAGCCCAACTGGACTAGCCGCTCATGAGCAGTTCTTC
TRBV20-1	.	TRBJ1-2	.	CSAREIYGYTF	TGCAGTGCTAGAGAGATCTATGGCTACACCTTC
TRBV19	.	TRBJ2-6	.	CASKRPGTPTAQVNSGANVLTF	TGTGCCAGTAAAAGGCCCGGGACACCCACCGCTCAAGTAAACTCTGGGGCCAACGTCCTGACTTTC
TRBV7-2	.	TRBJ2-2	TRBD1	CASSAQGALTGELFF	TGTGCCAGCAGCGCCCAGGGGGCGCTCACCGGGGAGCTGTTTTTT
TRBV7-3	few	TRBJ1-2	TRBD1	CASSFGQGSGYTF	TGTGCCAGCAGTTTCGGACAGGGGAGCGGCTACACCTTC
TRBV5-1	.	TRBJ1-1	.	CASSPDLGGDTEAFF	TGCGCCAGCAGCCCGGACCTCGGGGGGGACACTGAAGCTTTCTTT
TRBV28	few	TRBJ2-2	TRBD1	CASSNRGVGTGFSIGELFF	TGTGCCAGCAGTAACCGGGGCGTCGGGACAGGGTTTTCTATCGGGGAGCTGTTTTTT
TRBV10-3	few	TRBJ1-5	.	CAISDFDMADQPQHF	TGTGCCATCAGCGACTTTGACATGGCAGATCAGCCCCAGCATTTT
TRBV19	.	TRBJ1-5	.	CASRDSNQPQHF	TGTGCCAGTCGAGATAGCAATCAGCCCCAGCATTTT
TRBV7-6	.	TRBJ2-2	TRBD2	CASSLAAGGGWNTGELFF	TGTGCCAGCAGCTTAGCGGCGGGGGGCGGATGGAACACCGGGGAGCTGTTTTTT
TRBV18	once	TRBJ1-1	.	CASSYRNTEAFF	TGTGCCAGCTCATACAGGAACACTGAAGCTTTCTTT
TRBV19	.	TRBJ1-1	.	CASSMRWGDTEAFF	TGTGCCAGTAGTATGCGTTGGGGGGATACTGAAGCTTTCTTT
TRBV24-1	.	TRBJ2-3	.	CATKSTASTDTQYF	TGTGCCACCAAATCTACAGCAAGCACAGATACGCAGTATTTT
TRBV4-1	.	TRBJ2-5	.	CASSRGPQETQYF	TGCGCCAGCAGCCGGGGACCCCAAGAGACCCAGTACTTC
TRBV4-3	.	TRBJ1-2	.	CASSLELIGGANYGYTF	TGCGCCAGCAGCCTAGAATTAATTGGAGGCGCTAACTATGGCTACACCTTC
TRBV2	.	TRBJ2-1	.	CASSVSQGFGEQFF	TGTGCCAGCAGTGTAAGTCAGGGGTTTGGTGAGCAGTTCTTC
TRBV27	.	TRBJ1-6	TRBD1	CASSFARGLLSPLHF	TGTGCCAGCAGTTTTGCCAGGGGGCTATTATCACCCCTCCACTTT
TRBV27	.	TRBJ1-4	TRBD1	CASSSGTGGRREKLFF	TGTGCCAGCAGTTCCGGGACAGGGGGCCGTCGAGAAAAACTGTTTTTT
TRBV6-5	.	TRBJ1-6	TRBD1	CASSPGQSNSPLHF	TGTGCCAGCAGTCCGGGACAGTCCAATTCACCCCTCCACTTT
TRBV19	once	TRBJ2-1	TRBD2	CASSSKLAGGLIHNEQFF	TGTGCCAGTAGTTCAAAACTAGCGGGGGGGCTTATCCACAATGAGCAGTTCTTC
TRBV15	.	TRBJ2-2	.	CATSSQLGGTGELFF	TGTGCCACCAGCAGTCAACTAGGCGGCACCGGGGAGCTGTTTTTT
TRBV24-1	.	TRBJ1-5	.	CATSDPRGDQPQHF	TGTGCCACCAGTGATCCTCGGGGGGATCAGCCCCAGCATTTT
TRBV19	few	TRBJ1-4	.	CASTKGTLGEKLFF	TGTGCCAGCACAAAGGGGACATTAGGAGAAAAACTGTTTTTT
TRBV7-9	.	TRBJ1-3	.	CASSPLSRDSSGNTIYF	TGTGCCAGCAGCCCCCTTAGTAGGGACTCCTCTGGAAACACCATATATTTT
TRBV20-1	.	TRBJ1-6	.	CSARRNSPLHF	TGCAGTGCTAGGCGGAATTCACCCCTCCACTTT
TRBV6-5	.	TRBJ1-1	.	CASSYTENTEAFF	TGTGCCAGCAGTTACACAGAGAACACTGAAGCTTTCTTT
TRBV5-1	.	TRBJ2-1	TRBD1	CASARAGGPMGLNEQFF	TGCGCCAGCGCGCGGGCAGGGGGCCCCATGGGCTTGAATGAGCAGTTCTTC
TRBV11-2	few	TRBJ2-1	TRBD1	CASSLAPPGGQYNEQFF	TGTGCCAGCAGCTTAGCCCCTCCAGGGGGCCAATACAATGAGCAGTTCTTC
TRBV30	.	TRBJ1-2	.	CAWSFRDGYGYTF	TGTGCCTGGAGTTTCAGAGACGGCTATGGCTACACCTTC